Included here is one TCR beta chain sequence, with context. This sample is drawn from a study of blood T cell repertoires in COVID-19. Study-level information: From the United States, Italy and Spain came samples of acute and convalescent COVID-19. In each case, the material was cDNA or gDNA derived from T cells, B-cell-depleted T cells, or PBMCs.

The CDR3 is 15 amino acids. V was trimmed by 0 bases and J by 1 base, leaving 7 bases between them. Germline loops: CDR1 MNHEY, CDR2 SVGAGI. Methods used by the authors: Amplification of reference gene primers was used by the study to estimate nucleated cell counts. The repertoire was sequenced with immunoSEQ multiplex PCR; TCRdb's copy has only in-frame clones and lacks some. For V, J and clone size, that table is used; D and trimming come from the DNA. Here the sample spans tens of thousands of clones, 78% being singletons. This receptor was identified in a man older than 75 with acute or convalescent COVID-19. The V gene is TRBV6-5, the J gene TRBJ1-5, with D possibly TRBD1 on 5 matching bases. Sequencing was performed on peripheral blood. The CDR3 DNA follows: TGTGCCAGCAGTTACTCGAGACAGAGCAATCAGCCCCAGCATTTT. Residues: CASSYSRQSNQPQHF.